This TCR beta chain was observed in a study of control samples from healthy donors and cancer patients. Data came from immunoSEQ multiplex PCR; TCRdb stores just in-frame clones and leaves some out. The table shows about 170,000 clones, with roughly nine tenths occurring only once. The sequencing sample was made of blood. The clonotype comes from a woman aged 25 to 39 in good health.

In nucleotides, the CDR3 is TGTGCCAGCAGTTACCTGACAGGGTTTCAGCCCCAGCATTTT. This codes for CASSYLTGFQPQHF. The genes are TRBV6-2 or TRBV6-3 and TRBJ1-5; 7 positions agree with TRBD1. Unmatched junction bases numbered 4, after V lost 2 bases and J lost 6 bases. Germline CDR1 MNHEY, CDR2 SVGEGT. The CDR3 covers 14 residues.